These 27 T cell receptor beta chains came from one sample sequenced in a study of identical twins. TCRdb processed the 5' RACE reads anew with MiXCR; each CDR3 protein has one entry. The data contain hundreds of thousands of distinct CDR3 sequences, approximately 21% of them singletons. In addition, the sample was reused for a study of T cells expressing NK-cell markers.

The specimen was PBMCs. The receptor source for this set is a woman aged 18-35 years in good health.

The genes are TRBV12-3 or TRBV12-4 and TRBJ1-2, with D possibly matching TRBD1 (5 bases). The length of the CDR3 is 13 residues. The V end was cut by 5 bases, the J end by 8 bases, with 15 bases between. The CDR3 region is CASSRGRARGYTF. The CDR3 coding sequence is TGTGCCAGCAGTCGGGGGAGAGCTCGAGGCTACACCTTC.

The gene calls are TRBV5-1 and TRBJ2-7; D is unclear. The germline V and J ends were trimmed by 6 bases and 0 bases, with 7 bases remaining between them. CDR1 is SGHRS, CDR2 YFSETQ, per germline. This CDR3 spans 12 amino acids. CDR3 DNA sequence: TGCGCCAGCAAGGACCACTCCTACGAGCAGTACTTC. Amino acids: CASKDHSYEQYF.

This clonotype was picked up a small number of times. The chain joins TRBV5-5 to TRBJ2-1; 8 nucleotides match TRBD2. Germline CDR1 reads SGHKS; CDR2 reads YYEKEE (reference sequence). The ends lost 2 bases at V and 0 bases at J; junction bases unmatched: 4. The CDR3 covers 16 residues. DNA of the CDR3: TGTGCCAGCAGCTTAACCGGGACTAGCTCCTACAATGAGCAGTTCTTC. Its translation: CASSLTGTSSYNEQFF.

This clonotype has a handful of counts. The chain has TRBV9 and TRBJ2-1; the match to TRBD2 covers 11 bases. J was trimmed by 7 bases and V by 8 bases; bases with no gene match: 11. Germline loops: CDR1 SGDLS, CDR2 YYNGEE. The CDR3 covers 15 residues. This CDR3 reads CARAQLAGVLNEQFF. The DNA for the CDR3 is TGTGCCAGGGCGCAACTAGCGGGAGTATTGAATGAGCAGTTCTTC. Full variable domain (rest looked up from reference TRBV9 and TRBJ2-1): DSGVTQTPKHLITATGQRVTLRCSPRSGDLSVYWYQQSLDQGLQFLIQYYNGEERAKGNILERFSAQQFPDLHSELNLSSLELGDSALYFCARAQLAGVLNEQFFGPGTRLTVL.

This clonotype has at least ten counts. This sequence joins TRBV20-1 and TRBJ1-2, with a tentative D call TRBD1 (6 bases). Trimming stripped 5 bases from V and 5 bases from J, with 21 bases between. Germline V gives CDR1 DFQATT, CDR2 SNEGSKA (reference sequence). CDR3 length: 15 amino acids. CDR3 in DNA: TGCAGTGCTGGGGGGGGAGAGACAGGCGCTTATGGCTACACCTTC. Translated, it gives CSAGGGETGAYGYTF.

This clonotype was seen ten or more times. The chain is built from TRBV6-1 and TRBJ2-1, with a possible D match to TRBD2 (6 bases). This CDR3 region has 14 residues. Trimming stripped 6 bases from V and 5 bases from J, with 14 bases between. CDR1 is MNHNS, CDR2 SASEGT, per germline. The CDR3 nucleotides are TGTGCCAGCAGACCTCGACTAGTAGACAATGAGCAGTTCTTC. This gives the protein CASRPRLVDNEQFF.

Only a few counts were recorded for this clonotype. The V call is TRBV7-2, the J call TRBJ2-7; 7 nucleotides align to TRBD1. After removal of 3 bases from V and 4 bases from J, the junction contained 6 bases not matched to a gene. Per germline, CDR1 SGHTA and CDR2 FQGNSA. CDR3 length: 14 amino acids. For the CDR3, the DNA is TGTGCCAGCAGCTTTGGGGACAGACCTTACGAGCAGTACTTC. This sequence encodes CASSFGDRPYEQYF.

V usage is TRBV7-2 and J usage is TRBJ2-1; 7 bases are shared with TRBD2. V gave up 5 bases and J gave up 5 bases; unmatched junction bases: 6. This CDR3 spans 14 amino acids. From germline, CDR1 is SGHTA and CDR2 FQGNSA. CDR3 residues: CASSRTSVNNEQFF. DNA for the CDR3: TGTGCCAGCAGCCGAACTAGCGTAAACAATGAGCAGTTCTTC. Based on the CDR3 plus reference TRBV7-2 and TRBJ2-1, the full variable domain is GAGVSQSPSNKVTEKGKDVELRCDPISGHTALYWYRQSLGQGLEFLIYFQGNSAPDKSGLPSDRFSAERTGGSVSTLTIQRTQQEDSAVYLCASSRTSVNNEQFFGPGTRLTVL.

This clonotype showed up just a few times. The J gene is TRBJ2-7, the V gene TRBV20-1; maybe TRBD2 (7 bases). The V end lost 3 bases, the J end lost 10 bases, and 19 bases lay between the germline ends. The germline CDR1 and CDR2 sequences are DFQATT and SNEGSKA (reference sequence). The CDR3 is made up of 13 amino acids. The CDR3 DNA reads TGCAGTGCTAGTAAACCGGGGGGCACCGATCAGTACTTC. Its translation is CSASKPGGTDQYF.

V and J are TRBV12-3 or TRBV12-4 and TRBJ2-1, with D perhaps given as TRBD1 or TRBD2 (5 bases each). V lost 5 bases to trimming and J lost 5 bases, with 13 bases between them. The CDR3 is made up of 14 amino acids. The CDR3 DNA reads TGTGCCAGCAGTCCGGGACGGGCTAACAATGAGCAGTTCTTC. The encoded protein is CASSPGRANNEQFF.

V is TRBV28 and J is TRBJ2-5; the D is unclear. The CDR3 is made up of 11 amino acids. Germline CDR1 is MDHEN and CDR2 is SYDVKM. The V end lost 6 bases, the J end lost 9 bases, and 11 bases lay between the germline ends. In DNA, the CDR3 is TGTGCCAGCAGCCGTACCGCGGCCCAGTACTTC. Its protein product is CASSRTAAQYF.

This clonotype was picked up many times. J is TRBJ2-7 and V is TRBV6-1; D perhaps matches TRBD1 (6 bases). Germline assignment: CDR1 MNHNS and CDR2 SASEGT. This CDR3 is 15 amino acids long. V was pared by 6 bases and J by 1 base, with 16 bases between. Here the CDR3 DNA reads TGTGCCAGCAGGGGTGGACAGCGCTCGTCCTACGAGCAGTACTTC. This sequence encodes CASRGGQRSSYEQYF.

The genes are TRBV25-1 and TRBJ2-7, with a possible D match to TRBD1 (6 bases). Trimming left V 2 bases short and J 2 bases short, with 10 bases between. The CDR3 length is 14 residues. Germline loops: CDR1 MGHDK, CDR2 SYGVNS. The CDR3 DNA sequence: TGTGCCAGCAGTGAACCGGACAGTACCTACGAGCAGTACTTC. This sequence encodes CASSEPDSTYEQYF.

Ten or more counts support this clonotype. This chain joins TRBV9 and TRBJ1-2, with 7 bases matching TRBD1. V lost 8 bases, J lost 3 bases, and 7 bases stayed unmatched. The CDR3 extends over 13 amino acids. Germline values: CDR1 SGDLS, CDR2 YYNGEE. CDR3 residues: CASAEGADYGYTF. CDR3 DNA: TGTGCCAGTGCCGAGGGGGCGGACTATGGCTACACCTTC.

The V call is TRBV21-1, the J call TRBJ2-4. TRBV21-1 is classified as a pseudogene. This CDR3 has 12 amino acids. CDR3 region: CASSSAYPTRYF. Written as DNA, the CDR3 is TGTGCCAGCAGCAGCGCATACCCAACCCGGTACTTC.

The chain joins TRBV29-1 to TRBJ2-3; no definite D call. The CDR3 extends over 12 amino acids. V shed 4 bases and J shed 6 bases, with 11 bases lying between them. Germline V lookup: CDR1 SQVTM, CDR2 ANQGSEA. The CDR3 spells CSVGQARDTQYF. DNA for the CDR3: TGCAGCGTTGGTCAGGCTCGGGATACGCAGTATTTT.

This clonotype was seen at least ten times. V gene TRBV15 combines with J gene TRBJ1-1; D possibly corresponds to TRBD1 (6 bases). CDR3 length: 15 amino acids. Germline V CDR1 and CDR2: LNHNV, YYDKDF (reference sequence). The V gene lost 0 bases and the J gene lost 0 bases, with 8 bases spanning the gap. The chain's CDR3 is CATSREKGVNTEAFF. CDR3 DNA: TGTGCCACCAGCAGAGAAAAGGGGGTGAACACTGAAGCTTTCTTT.

This clonotype was observed a few times. The chain combines TRBV6-1 with TRBJ2-3; D gene unclear. Germline CDR1 MNHNS, CDR2 SASEGT. The ends were cut back, 7 bases at V and 2 bases at J, with 10 bases in the middle. This CDR3 is 13 amino acids long. The DNA of the CDR3 is TGTGCCAGCACTCCCTCGGACACAGATACGCAGTATTTT. Its translation is CASTPSDTDTQYF.

This clonotype was found a few times. The gene calls are TRBV29-1 and TRBJ2-1; 12 bases match TRBD2. V lost 8 bases and J lost 12; bases outside the gene matches: 14. Germline V gene sequence: CDR1 SQVTM, CDR2 ANQGSEA. The CDR3 extends over 14 amino acids. The CDR3 loop is CSSRKWTSGDRQFF. The CDR3, as DNA: TGCAGCTCTCGAAAGTGGACTAGCGGGGATCGGCAGTTCTTC.

This clonotype turned up a few times. The chain joins TRBV7-2 to TRBJ2-1, with D possibly matching TRBD2 (5 bases). In germline, CDR1 is SGHTA, CDR2 FQGNSA. The CDR3 covers 15 residues. Trimming removed 5 bases from V and 1 base from J, with 12 bases in between. The CDR3 bases are TGTGCCAGCAGCCGGGATACCTCGTCCTACAATGAGCAGTTCTTC. Residues: CASSRDTSSYNEQFF.

The chain joins TRBV20-1 to TRBJ2-7; 14 positions match TRBD2. Trimming at V came to 1 base and at J to 3 bases, leaving 14 bases not matched to a gene. The V gene's germline CDR1 is DFQATT and CDR2 SNEGSKA (reference sequence). This CDR3 contains 19 residues. The CDR3 sequence: CSARGPGLAGDGGYYEQYF. The CDR3 coding sequence is TGCAGTGCTAGAGGCCCGGGACTAGCGGGAGATGGGGGTTACTACGAGCAGTACTTC.

This clonotype was seen more than once but under ten times. The chain links TRBV20-1 to TRBJ1-5; D not resolved. The CDR3 runs to 15 residues. V was shortened by 1 base and J by 6 bases, with 16 bases between the two germline ends. Germline V gene lookup returns CDR1 DFQATT and CDR2 SNEGSKA (reference sequence). CDR3 sequence: CSARGLGDSSQPQHF. The CDR3 bases are TGCAGTGCTAGAGGGCTAGGTGACTCAAGTCAGCCCCAGCATTTT.

This clonotype occurred once. The V call is TRBV12-3 or TRBV12-4, the J call TRBJ2-7; 7 bases match TRBD2. The CDR3 loop spans 16 amino acids. Trimming at V came to 5 bases and at J to 2 bases, leaving 12 bases not matched to a gene. The CDR3 DNA reads TGTGCCAGCAGTAGAAAGGGAGGGGCCCCCGCCTACGAGCAGTACTTC. It encodes CASSRKGGAPAYEQYF.

This chain uses TRBV7-9 with TRBJ2-3; the D gene is possibly TRBD2 (5 bases). Germline V gives CDR1 SEHNR, CDR2 FQNEAQ (reference sequence). With 1 base removed from V and 2 bases from J, the gap between germline ends came to 16 bases. The CDR3 loop spans 17 amino acids. Here the CDR3 DNA reads TGTGCCAGCAGCTTAGGTCTTCCTAGCAGCTACACAGATACGCAGTATTTT. As protein: CASSLGLPSSYTDTQYF.

V gene TRBV29-1 combines with J gene TRBJ2-6; D gene uncertain. The CDR3 loop spans 13 amino acids. V shed 4 bases and J shed 2 bases, with 6 bases lying between them. The germline gives CDR1 SQVTM, CDR2 ANQGSEA. CDR3 bases: TGCAGCGTTGTGCCTCCTGGGGCCAACGTCCTGACTTTC. This codes for CSVVPPGANVLTF.

CDR3 loop: CASGSPRQGSTYEQYF. The CDR3 coding sequence is TGTGCTAGTGGTTCGCCGAGACAGGGGAGTACCTACGAGCAGTACTTC. The genes are TRBV12-5 and TRBJ2-7; 8 bases map to TRBD1. Germline V CDR1 and CDR2: LGHNT, FRNRAP. V was pared by 4 bases and J by 2 bases, with 10 bases of the junction left unmatched. This CDR3 is 16 amino acids long.

This chain links TRBV20-1 with TRBJ2-3; TRBD2 matches at 9 bases. The V gene end was trimmed by 1 base and the J gene end by 0 bases; junction bases not matched to a gene: 2. Germline V gene data show CDR1 as DFQATT and CDR2 as SNEGSKA (reference sequence). The CDR3 is made up of 15 amino acids. The CDR3 region has the DNA TGCAGTGCTAGAGCTCTAGCGGGGAGCACAGATACGCAGTATTTT. It translates to CSARALAGSTDTQYF.